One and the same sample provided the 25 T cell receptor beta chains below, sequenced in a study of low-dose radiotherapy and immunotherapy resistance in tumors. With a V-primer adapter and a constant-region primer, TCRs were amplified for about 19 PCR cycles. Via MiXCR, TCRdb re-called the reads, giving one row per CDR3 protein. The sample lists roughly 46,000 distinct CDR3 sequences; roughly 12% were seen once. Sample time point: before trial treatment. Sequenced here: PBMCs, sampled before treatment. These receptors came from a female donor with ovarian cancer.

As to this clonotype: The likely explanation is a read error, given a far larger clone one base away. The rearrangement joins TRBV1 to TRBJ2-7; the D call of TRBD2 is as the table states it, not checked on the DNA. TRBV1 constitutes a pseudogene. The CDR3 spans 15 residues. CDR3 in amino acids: CASSQVPAPNEKQYF. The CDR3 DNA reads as TGCGCCAGCAGCCAAGTTCCCGCACCGAATGAGAAGCAGTACTTC.

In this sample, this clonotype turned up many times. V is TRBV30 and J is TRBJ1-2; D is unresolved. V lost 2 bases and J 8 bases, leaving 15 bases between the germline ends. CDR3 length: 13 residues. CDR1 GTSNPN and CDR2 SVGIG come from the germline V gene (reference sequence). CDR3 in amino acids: CAWSPSPAKGYTF. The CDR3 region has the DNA TGTGCCTGGAGTCCAAGTCCTGCTAAGGGCTACACCTTC.

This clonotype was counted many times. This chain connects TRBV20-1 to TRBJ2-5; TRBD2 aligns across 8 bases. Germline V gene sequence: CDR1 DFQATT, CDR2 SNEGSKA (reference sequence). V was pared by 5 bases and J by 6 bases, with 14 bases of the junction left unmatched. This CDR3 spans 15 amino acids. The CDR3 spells CSAGEGGGSRKTQYF. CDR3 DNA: TGCAGTGCTGGGGAGGGCGGGGGGTCCAGGAAGACCCAGTACTTC.

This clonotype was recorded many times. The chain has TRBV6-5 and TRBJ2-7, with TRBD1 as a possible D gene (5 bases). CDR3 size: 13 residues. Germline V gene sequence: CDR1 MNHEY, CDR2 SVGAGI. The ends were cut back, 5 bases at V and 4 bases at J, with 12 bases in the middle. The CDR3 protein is CASSEQARYEQYF. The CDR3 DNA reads TGTGCCAGCAGTGAACAGGCCCGGTACGAGCAGTACTTC.

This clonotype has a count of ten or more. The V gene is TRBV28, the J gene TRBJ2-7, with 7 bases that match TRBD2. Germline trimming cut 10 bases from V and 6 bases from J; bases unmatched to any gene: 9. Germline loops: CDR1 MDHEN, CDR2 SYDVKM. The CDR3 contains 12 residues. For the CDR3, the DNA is TGTGCCACCGGGAGCGGGGTAGGCGAGCAGTACTTC. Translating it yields CATGSGVGEQYF.

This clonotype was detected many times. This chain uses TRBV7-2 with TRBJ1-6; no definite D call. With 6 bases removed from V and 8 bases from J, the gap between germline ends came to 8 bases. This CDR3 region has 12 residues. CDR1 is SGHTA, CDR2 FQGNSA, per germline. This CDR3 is CASSNFYSPLHF. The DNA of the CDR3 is TGTGCCAGCAGTAATTTTTATTCACCCCTCCACTTT.

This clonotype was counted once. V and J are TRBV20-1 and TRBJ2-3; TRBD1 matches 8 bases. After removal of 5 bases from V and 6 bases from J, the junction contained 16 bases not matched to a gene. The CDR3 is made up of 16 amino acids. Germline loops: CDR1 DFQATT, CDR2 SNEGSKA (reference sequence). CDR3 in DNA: TGCAGTGCTTCCGGGCGGGACAGGAGAGCAGGGGATACGCAGTATTTT. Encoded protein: CSASGRDRRAGDTQYF.

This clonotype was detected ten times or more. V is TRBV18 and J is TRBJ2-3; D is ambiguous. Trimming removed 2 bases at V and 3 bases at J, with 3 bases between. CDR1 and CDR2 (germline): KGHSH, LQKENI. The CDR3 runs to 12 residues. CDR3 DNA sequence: TGTGCCAGCTCACCATGGACAGATACGCAGTATTTT. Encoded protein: CASSPWTDTQYF.

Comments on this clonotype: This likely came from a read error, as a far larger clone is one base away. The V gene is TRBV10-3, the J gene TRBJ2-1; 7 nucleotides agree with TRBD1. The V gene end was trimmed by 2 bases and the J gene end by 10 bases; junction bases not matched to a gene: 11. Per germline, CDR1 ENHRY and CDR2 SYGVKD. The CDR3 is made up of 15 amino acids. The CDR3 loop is CAISEQTGIVNEQFF. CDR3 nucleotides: TGTGCCATCAGTGAGCAGACAGGGATTGTAAACGAGCAGTTCTTC.

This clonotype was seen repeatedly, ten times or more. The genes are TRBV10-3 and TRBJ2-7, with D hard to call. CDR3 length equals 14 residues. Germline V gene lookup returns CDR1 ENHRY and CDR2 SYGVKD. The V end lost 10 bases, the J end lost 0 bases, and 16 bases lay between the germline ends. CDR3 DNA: TGTGCCAGCTCGACTGGGCGAGTCTCCTACGAGCAGTACTTC. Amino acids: CASSTGRVSYEQYF.

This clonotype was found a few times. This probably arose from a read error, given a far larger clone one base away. The CDR3 DNA sequence: TGTGCCAGCAGTGACCGGACTAGCGGGAGGTCCTACGAGCAGTACTTC. This gives the protein CASSDRTSGRSYEQYF. The V gene is TRBV28, the J gene TRBJ2-7, with 14 bases that match TRBD2. Trimming cost V 5 bases and J 1 base; bases outside gene matches: 4. The germline V gene has CDR1 MDHEN and CDR2 SYDVKM. This CDR3 contains 16 residues. Full variable domain (missing parts from reference TRBV28 and TRBJ2-7): DVKVTQSSRYLVKRTGEKVFLECVQDMDHENMFWYRQDPGLGLRLIYFSYDVKMKEKGDIPEGYSVSREKKERFSLILESASTNQTSMYLCASSDRTSGRSYEQYFGPGTRLTVT.

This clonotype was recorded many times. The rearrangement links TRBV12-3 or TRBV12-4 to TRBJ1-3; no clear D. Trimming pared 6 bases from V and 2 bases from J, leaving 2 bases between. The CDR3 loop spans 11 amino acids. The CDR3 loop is CASSPGNTIYF. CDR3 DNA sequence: TGTGCCAGCAGCCCTGGAAACACCATATATTTT.

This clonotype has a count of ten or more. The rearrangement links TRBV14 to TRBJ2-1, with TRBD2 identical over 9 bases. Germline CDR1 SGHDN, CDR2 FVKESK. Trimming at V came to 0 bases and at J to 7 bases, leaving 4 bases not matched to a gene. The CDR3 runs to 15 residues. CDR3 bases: TGTGCCAGCAGCCAAGAACTGCTAGCGGGGAATGAGCAGTTCTTC. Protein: CASSQELLAGNEQFF.

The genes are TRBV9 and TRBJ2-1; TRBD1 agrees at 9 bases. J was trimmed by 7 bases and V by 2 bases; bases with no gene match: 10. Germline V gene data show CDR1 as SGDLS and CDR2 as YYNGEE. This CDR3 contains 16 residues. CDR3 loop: CASSVRAGTGRNEQFF. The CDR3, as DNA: TGTGCCAGCAGCGTTCGGGCCGGGACAGGGCGGAATGAGCAGTTCTTC.

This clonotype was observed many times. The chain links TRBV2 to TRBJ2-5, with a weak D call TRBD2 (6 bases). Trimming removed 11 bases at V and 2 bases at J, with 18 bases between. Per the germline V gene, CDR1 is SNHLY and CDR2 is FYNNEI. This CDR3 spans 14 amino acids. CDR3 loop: CAGGTSRGQETQYF. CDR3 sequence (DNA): TGTGCCGGTGGAACGTCTCGGGGGCAAGAGACCCAGTACTTC.

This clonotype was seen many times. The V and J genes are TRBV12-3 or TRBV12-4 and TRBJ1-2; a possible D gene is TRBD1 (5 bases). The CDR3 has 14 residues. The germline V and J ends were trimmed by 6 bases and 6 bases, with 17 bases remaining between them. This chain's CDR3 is CASRMTGTPHGYTF. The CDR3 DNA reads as TGTGCCAGCAGGATGACCGGGACGCCACATGGCTACACCTTC.

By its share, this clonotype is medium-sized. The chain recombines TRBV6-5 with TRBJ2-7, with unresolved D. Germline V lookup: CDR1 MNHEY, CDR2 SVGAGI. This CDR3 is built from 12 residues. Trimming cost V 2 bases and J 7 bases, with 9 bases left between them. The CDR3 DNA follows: TGTGCCAGCAGTTACCTAGGGAAGGAGCAGTACTTC. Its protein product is CASSYLGKEQYF.

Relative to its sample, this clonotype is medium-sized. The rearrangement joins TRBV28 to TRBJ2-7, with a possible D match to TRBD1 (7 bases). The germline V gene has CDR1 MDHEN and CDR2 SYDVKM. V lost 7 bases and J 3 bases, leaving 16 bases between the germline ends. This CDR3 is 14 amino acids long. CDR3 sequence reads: CASTPQGGGYEQYF. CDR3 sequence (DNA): TGTGCCAGCACCCCCCAGGGGGGTGGCTACGAGCAGTACTTC.

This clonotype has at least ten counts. In nucleotides, the CDR3 is TGCAGTGCTGCCAGGGGGCCCACAGATACGCAGTATTTT. It translates to CSAARGPTDTQYF. The chain is built from TRBV20-1 and TRBJ2-3; 8 bases agree with TRBD1. This CDR3 has 13 amino acids. V was clipped by 5 bases and J by 2 bases; unmatched bases: 3. Per germline, CDR1 DFQATT and CDR2 SNEGSKA (reference sequence).

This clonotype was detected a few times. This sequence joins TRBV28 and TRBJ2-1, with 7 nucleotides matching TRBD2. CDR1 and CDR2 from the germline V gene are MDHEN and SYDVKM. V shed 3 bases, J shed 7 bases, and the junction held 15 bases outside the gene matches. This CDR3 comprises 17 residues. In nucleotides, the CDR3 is TGTGCCAGCAGTTTCGCGGGACTAACCAAGGGTACGAATGAGCAGTTCTTC. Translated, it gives CASSFAGLTKGTNEQFF. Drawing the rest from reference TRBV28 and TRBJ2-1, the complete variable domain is DVKVTQSSRYLVKRTGEKVFLECVQDMDHENMFWYRQDPGLGLRLIYFSYDVKMKEKGDIPEGYSVSREKKERFSLILESASTNQTSMYLCASSFAGLTKGTNEQFFGPGTRLTVL.

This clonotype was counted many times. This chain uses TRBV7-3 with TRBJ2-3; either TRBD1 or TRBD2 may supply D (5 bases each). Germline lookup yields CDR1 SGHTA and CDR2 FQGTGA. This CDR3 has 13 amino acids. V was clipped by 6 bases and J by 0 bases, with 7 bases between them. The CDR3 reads CASRRDSTDTQYF. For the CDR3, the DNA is TGTGCCAGCAGACGGGACAGCACAGATACGCAGTATTTT.

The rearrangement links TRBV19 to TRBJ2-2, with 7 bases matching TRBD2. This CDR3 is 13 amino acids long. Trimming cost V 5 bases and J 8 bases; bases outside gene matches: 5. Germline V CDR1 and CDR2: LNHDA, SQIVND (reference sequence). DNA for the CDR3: TGTGCCAGTAGTGTAAGCGGGACTGGGGAGCTGTTTTTT. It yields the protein CASSVSGTGELFF.

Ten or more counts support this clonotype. CDR3 sequence (DNA): TGTGCCAGCAGCCAAGAGGGGGGGCCTTTCTACGAGCAGTACTTC. Translated: CASSQEGGPFYEQYF. The chain recombines TRBV4-2 with TRBJ2-7; weak D call: TRBD2 (7 bases). The V gene lost 0 bases and the J gene lost 3 bases, with 12 bases spanning the gap. Germline V CDR1 and CDR2: LGHNA, YNFKEQ. This CDR3 region has 15 residues.

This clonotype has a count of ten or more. DNA for the CDR3: TGCAGTGCTAGAGATCACAGGGGAAATCAGCCCCAGCATTTT. It yields the protein CSARDHRGNQPQHF. The chain combines TRBV20-1 with TRBJ1-5; 7 positions agree with TRBD1. V shed 0 bases and J 4 bases; nucleotides not matched to a gene: 3. In germline, CDR1 is DFQATT, CDR2 SNEGSKA (reference sequence). The CDR3 is 14 amino acids.

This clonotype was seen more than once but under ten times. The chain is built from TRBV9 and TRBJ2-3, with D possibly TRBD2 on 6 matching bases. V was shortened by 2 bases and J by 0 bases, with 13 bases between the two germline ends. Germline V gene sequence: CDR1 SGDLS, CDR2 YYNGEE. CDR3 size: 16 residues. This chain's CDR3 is CASSVAGIWSTDTQYF. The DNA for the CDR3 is TGTGCCAGCAGCGTCGCGGGGATTTGGAGCACAGATACGCAGTATTTT.